One and the same sample provided the 18 T cell receptor beta chains below, sequenced in a study of T cell responses to AZD1222 COVID-19 vaccine. TCRdb keeps only in-frame clones here, not all; method: immunoSEQ multiplex PCR. The sample lists around 130,000 clones, roughly 88% seen once, with over 15% in the top ten. The sample was peripheral blood, taken on day 0 of MenACWY control vaccination. Receptor source: an adult in good health.

The rearrangement links TRBV5-1 to TRBJ2-3; D may be TRBD2 (7 bases). Looked up from germline, CDR1 is SGHRS and CDR2 is YFSETQ. The CDR3 is 13 residues long. V was cut by 7 bases and J by 9 bases, with 18 bases left in between. DNA for the CDR3: TGCGCCAGCCGGGGGGCCGGTCAAGGCACGCAGTATTTT. It codes for CASRGAGQGTQYF.

The J gene is TRBJ2-7, the V gene TRBV5-1, with D perhaps given as TRBD1 or TRBD2 (5 bases each). The V gene's germline CDR1 is SGHRS and CDR2 YFSETQ. V was trimmed by 6 bases and J by 1 base, leaving 14 bases between them. The CDR3 totals 14 residues. The CDR3 reads CASTTGASSYEQYF. In DNA, the CDR3 is TGCGCCAGCACAACCGGGGCCTCGTCCTACGAGCAGTACTTC.

The rearrangement uses TRBV9 and TRBJ2-1; D is unclear. Germline V gene data show CDR1 as SGDLS and CDR2 as YYNGEE. Between the trimmed V and J ends, which lost 0 bases and 0 bases, there was a span of 7 bases. This CDR3 is built from 15 residues. In nucleotides, the CDR3 is TGTGCCAGCAGCGTAGGTAAGAGCTCCTACAATGAGCAGTTCTTC. It codes for CASSVGKSSYNEQFF.

This chain joins TRBV27 and TRBJ2-7; 16 bases are a match to TRBD2. The germline V gene has CDR1 MNHEY and CDR2 SMNVEV (reference sequence). Trimming removed 6 bases from V and 4 bases from J; junction bases left unmatched: 12. The CDR3 contains 18 residues. CDR3 region: CASSTKPGTSGRVYEQYF. CDR3 nucleotides: TGTGCCAGCAGCACGAAACCCGGGACTAGCGGGAGGGTTTACGAGCAGTACTTC.

The V and J genes are TRBV28 and TRBJ2-7, with D perhaps given as TRBD1 or TRBD2 (6 bases each). Germline loops: CDR1 MDHEN, CDR2 SYDVKM. Trimming removed 11 bases at V and 4 bases at J, with 15 bases between. The CDR3 extends over 12 amino acids. CDR3 sequence (DNA): TGTGCCGCCCGGGGGCGCGTATACGAGCAGTACTTC. Its protein product is CAARGRVYEQYF.

The DNA for the CDR3 is TGCGCCAGCAGCTTAACGGGACTAGCGGGTACAGATACGCAGTATTTT. Protein: CASSLTGLAGTDTQYF. The chain carries TRBV5-1 and TRBJ2-3; 12 bases align to TRBD2. Germline V gene lookup returns CDR1 SGHRS and CDR2 YFSETQ. Germline trimming cut 2 bases from V and 3 bases from J; bases unmatched to any gene: 4. The CDR3 is 16 amino acids.

The chain is built from TRBV5-4 and TRBJ2-7, with 7 bases aligning to TRBD2. This CDR3 spans 17 amino acids. V shed 4 bases, J shed 4 bases, and the junction held 17 bases outside the gene matches. Germline CDR1 SGHNT, CDR2 YYREEE (reference sequence). Here the CDR3 DNA reads TGTGCCAGCAGCCCCTATGGAGGCGGGAGTCGAGCGTACGAGCAGTACTTC. Its protein product is CASSPYGGGSRAYEQYF.

The sample holds one count of this clone. CDR3 in amino acids: CAWSARTPNTGELFF. In nucleotides, the CDR3 is TGTGCCTGGAGTGCCCGGACACCGAACACCGGGGAGCTGTTTTTT. The J gene is TRBJ2-2, the V gene TRBV30, with a tentative D call TRBD1 (5 bases). The CDR3 loop spans 15 amino acids. Germline lookup yields CDR1 GTSNPN and CDR2 SVGIG (reference sequence). Between the trimmed V and J ends, which lost 1 base and 0 bases, there was a span of 9 bases.

About this clone: One junction end disagrees with the germline gene, perhaps due to a read error. Other nucleotide sequences in the sample specify the same CDR3. The J gene is TRBJ2-7, the V gene TRBV19; TRBD2 aligns across 9 bases. Per germline, CDR1 LNHDA and CDR2 SQIVND (reference sequence). The CDR3 sequence is 14 residues long. The CDR3 DNA reads as TGTGCCAGTAGCATAGCGGGAGCGTCCTACGAGCAGTACTTC. Protein product: CASSIAGASYEQYF.

The CDR3 region is CASSTIGTSSEQYF. In nucleotides, the CDR3 is TGTGCCAGTAGTACAATCGGGACTAGCAGCGAGCAGTACTTC. The chain carries TRBV19 and TRBJ2-7; TRBD2 matches 9 bases. The germline CDR1 and CDR2 sequences are LNHDA and SQIVND (reference sequence). Trimming cost V 4 bases and J 6 bases; bases outside gene matches: 7. The CDR3 extends over 14 amino acids. Looking up the rest from reference TRBV19 and TRBJ2-7 gives the full variable domain: DGGITQSPKYLFRKEGQNVTLSCEQNLNHDAMYWYRQDPGQGLRLIYYSQIVNDFQKGDIAEGYSVSREKKESFPLTVTSAQKNPTAFYLCASSTIGTSSEQYFGPGTRLTVT.

V and J are TRBV7-9 and TRBJ1-1; 9 bases line up with TRBD1. V was clipped by 5 bases and J by 2 bases; unmatched bases: 6. This CDR3 contains 15 residues. The V gene's germline CDR1 is SEHNR and CDR2 FQNEAQ (reference sequence). The CDR3 here is CASSLMGQGNTEAFF. The CDR3 DNA is TGTGCCAGCAGCCTGATGGGACAGGGTAACACTGAAGCTTTCTTT. The variable domain in full, with the rest retrieved from reference TRBV7-9 and TRBJ1-1, is DTGVSQNPRHKITKRGQNVTFRCDPISEHNRLYWYRQTLGQGPEFLTYFQNEAQLEKSRLLSDRFSAERPKGSFSTLEIQRTEQGDSAMYLCASSLMGQGNTEAFFGQGTRLTVV.

V usage is TRBV24-1 and J usage is TRBJ1-2; tentatively, D is TRBD1 (5 bases). Per the germline V gene, CDR1 is KGHDR and CDR2 is SFDVKD. Trimming took 9 bases from V and 5 from J, leaving 15 bases between them. The CDR3 is 13 amino acids. The CDR3 coding sequence is TGTGCCACCTCGCCGGGACCCGCTTATGGCTACACCTTC. It yields the protein CATSPGPAYGYTF.

CDR3 protein: CSVGANTQYF. The CDR3 DNA reads TGCAGTGTTGGAGCGAATACGCAGTATTTT. This chain connects TRBV20-1 to TRBJ2-3; D gene unclear. Germline-derived CDR1 and CDR2 are DFQATT and SNEGSKA (reference sequence). The CDR3 loop spans 10 amino acids. Deletions cut 7 bases from V and 7 bases from J, with 9 bases between.

The chain employs TRBV10-1 and TRBJ2-7; the match to TRBD1 covers 7 bases. Germline loops: CDR1 WNHNN, CDR2 SYGVQD (reference sequence). The trim removed 3 bases at V and 5 bases at J, leaving 7 bases unmatched. The CDR3 is 14 residues long. The CDR3 DNA reads TGCGCCAGCAGTGATTCAACAGGGGTTGACGAGCAGTACTTC. Its translation: CASSDSTGVDEQYF.

The V gene is TRBV7-3, the J gene TRBJ2-1; possibly TRBD1 or TRBD2 for D (5 bases each). In germline, CDR1 is SGHTA, CDR2 FQGTGA. Trimming took off 5 bases at V and 5 bases at J, with 19 bases between the two ends. CDR3 length: 16 amino acids. DNA for the CDR3: TGTGCCAGCAGCAACAACTCCCGGGGCGGAAACAATGAGCAGTTCTTC. This codes for CASSNNSRGGNNEQFF.

The gene calls are TRBV7-6 and TRBJ1-2; D uncertain. This CDR3 has 15 residues. Germline CDR1 is SGHVS and CDR2 is FNYEAQ. V was clipped by 1 base and J by 3 bases, with 12 bases between them. CDR3 DNA sequence: TGTGCCAGCAGCTTAGGTTCTCAGGCCTACTATGGCTACACCTTC. Encoded protein: CASSLGSQAYYGYTF. The variable domain in full, completed from reference TRBV7-6 and TRBJ1-2, reads GAGVSQSPRYKVTKRGQDVALRCDPISGHVSLYWYRQALGQGPEFLTYFNYEAQQDKSGLPNDRFSAERPEGSISTLTIQRTEQRDSAMYRCASSLGSQAYYGYTFGSGTRLTVV.

The chain recombines TRBV7-3 with TRBJ2-2, with 11 bases lining up with TRBD2. With 5 bases clipped from V and 5 bases from J, the junction kept 16 bases outside the gene matches. The length of the CDR3 is 19 residues. Germline V gene lookup returns CDR1 SGHTA and CDR2 FQGTGA. DNA of the CDR3: TGTGCCAGCAGCCCCGCGTTAAGGCTAGCGGGAGGTTTTACCGGGGAGCTGTTTTTT. As protein: CASSPALRLAGGFTGELFF.

The J gene is TRBJ1-4, the V gene TRBV5-1; no firm D call. Germline lookup yields CDR1 SGHRS and CDR2 YFSETQ. Trimming pared 0 bases from V and 7 bases from J, leaving 13 bases between. This CDR3 is 15 amino acids long. Here the CDR3 DNA reads TGCGCCAGCAGCTTGGGGGCAGCCGCTGGTGAAAAACTGTTTTTT. As protein: CASSLGAAAGEKLFF.